Shown below are 10 T cell receptor beta chains from a single sample sequenced in a study of CD8 T cells in ankylosing spondylitis (dated by TCRdb to between 2016 and 2019). The library was made by 5' RACE. The sequencer listed for this sample is Illumina HiSeq 2500. Using fastp trimming at Q25 and MiXCR clonotype assembly, TCRdb reanalyzed the public sequencing data and kept in-frame beta chains. When rows share a CDR3 protein, they turn into one entry using the most common DNA and genes. The sample table shows just over 350,000 distinct CDR3 sequences, and roughly 22% are seen once. 13% of the sample is taken by the ten largest. Specimen: blood, either unsorted or a sorted T cell fraction (not recorded which). The source of these receptors is a male donor with ankylosing spondylitis or in good health (not recorded which).

This chain connects TRBV7-9 to TRBJ2-4; D unclear. V was trimmed by 0 bases and J by 8 bases, leaving 8 bases between them. CDR1 and CDR2 (germline): SEHNR, FQNEAQ (reference sequence). This CDR3 is built from 13 residues. This CDR3 reads CASSLAGLDIQYF. DNA for the CDR3: TGTGCCAGCAGCTTAGCCGGGTTGGACATTCAGTACTTC.

The table lists this clonotype with many counts. This chain connects TRBV3-1 to TRBJ2-5, with 8 bases lining up with TRBD2. The germline gives CDR1 LGHDT, CDR2 YNNKEL (reference sequence). Unmatched junction bases numbered 11, after V lost 6 bases and J lost 2 bases. The CDR3 runs to 16 residues. CDR3 region: CASSWTSWGGQETQYF. CDR3 DNA sequence: TGTGCCAGCAGTTGGACTAGCTGGGGTGGGCAAGAGACCCAGTACTTC.

This clonotype turned up a few times. The CDR3 sequence is CASSELTSGGEQLAYNEQFF. The DNA of the CDR3 is TGTGCCAGCAGTGAATTGACTAGCGGGGGAGAACAACTAGCCTACAATGAGCAGTTCTTC. The chain carries TRBV2 and TRBJ2-1; TRBD2 matches 12 bases. Germline V gene data show CDR1 as SNHLY and CDR2 as FYNNEI. The CDR3 is 20 amino acids. V lost 2 bases to trimming and J lost 2 bases; unmatched junction nucleotides: 13.

The gene calls are TRBV7-9 and TRBJ2-3, with 8 bases matching TRBD1. Germline lookup yields CDR1 SEHNR and CDR2 FQNEAQ (reference sequence). V shed 0 bases and J 5 bases; nucleotides not matched to a gene: 10. The CDR3 consists of 17 residues. The CDR3 sequence: CASSLARAGGDGDTQYF. The CDR3, as DNA: TGTGCCAGCAGCTTAGCGCGCGCAGGGGGCGATGGAGATACGCAGTATTTT. Filled out from reference TRBV7-9 and TRBJ2-3, the complete variable domain reads DTGVSQNPRHKITKRGQNVTFRCDPISEHNRLYWYRQTLGQGPEFLTYFQNEAQLEKSRLLSDRFSAERPKGSFSTLEIQRTEQGDSAMYLCASSLARAGGDGDTQYFGPGTRLTVL.

This clonotype was seen a handful of times. This chain uses TRBV29-1 with TRBJ2-5; TRBD1 aligns across 8 bases. Germline values: CDR1 SQVTM, CDR2 ANQGSEA. This CDR3 is 12 amino acids long. The J segment lost 0 bases and the V segment lost 7 bases, leaving 1 base of the junction unmatched. Here the CDR3 reads CSGTGYQETQYF. The DNA for the CDR3 is TGCAGCGGGACAGGGTACCAAGAGACCCAGTACTTC.

This clonotype turned up a few times. The rearrangement joins TRBV29-1 to TRBJ2-7, with D possibly matching TRBD2 (5 bases). The CDR3 has 12 residues. The germline V gene encodes CDR1 SQVTM and CDR2 ANQGSEA. The V end lost 5 bases, the J end lost 3 bases, and 11 bases lay between the germline ends. The CDR3 bases are TGCAGCGTTAGTGACTACCACTACGAGCAGTACTTC. Translated, it gives CSVSDYHYEQYF.

The V and J genes are TRBV25-1 and TRBJ2-4; 7 bases fit TRBD1. In germline, CDR1 is MGHDK, CDR2 SYGVNS. V shed 3 bases and J 3 bases; nucleotides not matched to a gene: 11. This CDR3 has 17 residues. DNA for the CDR3: TGTGCCAGCAGTGACACGACAGGGTGGGTAGGCAAAAACATTCAGTACTTC. This codes for CASSDTTGWVGKNIQYF.

A single count supports this clonotype. The chain couples TRBV5-6 to TRBJ1-1; D possibly corresponds to TRBD1 (6 bases). The CDR3 has 13 residues. Trimming pared 9 bases from V and 3 bases from J, leaving 15 bases between. Germline CDR1 reads SGHDT; CDR2 reads YYEEEE. DNA of the CDR3: TGTGCCATTACGGAAGGGGGGGACACTGAAGCTTTCTTT. Its protein is CAITEGGDTEAFF.

The V gene is TRBV15, the J gene TRBJ2-7; a possible D gene is TRBD1 (6 bases). Trimming took 8 bases from V and 3 from J, leaving 17 bases between them. Per germline, CDR1 LNHNV and CDR2 YYDKDF (reference sequence). The CDR3 consists of 14 residues. CDR3 DNA: TGTGCCACCGCCCTAGGGCGGACAGTCTACGAGCAGTACTTC. Its protein product is CATALGRTVYEQYF.

This clonotype was observed many times. The chain has TRBV12-3 or TRBV12-4 and TRBJ2-3; perhaps TRBD1 as D (6 bases). The CDR3 runs 15 residues. Trimming took 3 bases from V and 0 from J, leaving 10 bases between them. CDR3 sequence: CASSFGGSSTDTQYF. In DNA, the CDR3 is TGTGCCAGCAGTTTTGGGGGCTCTAGCACAGATACGCAGTATTTT.